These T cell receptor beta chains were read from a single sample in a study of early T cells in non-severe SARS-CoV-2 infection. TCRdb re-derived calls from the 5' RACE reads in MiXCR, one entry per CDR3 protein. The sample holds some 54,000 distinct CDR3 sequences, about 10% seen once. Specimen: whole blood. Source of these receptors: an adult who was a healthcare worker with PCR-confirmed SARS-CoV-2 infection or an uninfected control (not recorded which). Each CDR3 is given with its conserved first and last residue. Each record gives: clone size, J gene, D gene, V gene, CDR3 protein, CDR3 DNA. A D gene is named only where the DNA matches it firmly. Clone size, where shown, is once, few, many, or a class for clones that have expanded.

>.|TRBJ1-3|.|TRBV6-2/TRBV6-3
CASRPTGYGNTIYF
TGTGCCAGCAGACCCACAGGGTATGGAAACACCATATATTTT
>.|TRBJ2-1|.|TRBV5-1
CASSLRGDEQFF
TGCGCCAGCAGCTTGAGGGGGGATGAGCAGTTCTTC
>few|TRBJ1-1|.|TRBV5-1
CASSWGANTEAFF
TGCGCCAGCAGCTGGGGGGCGAACACTGAAGCTTTCTTT
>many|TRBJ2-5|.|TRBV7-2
CASSSLDGETQYF
TGTGCCAGCAGCTCCCTGGACGGGGAGACCCAGTACTTC
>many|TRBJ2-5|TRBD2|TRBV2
CASSEGSGAQETQYF
TGTGCCAGCAGTGAGGGTAGCGGGGCACAAGAGACCCAGTACTTC
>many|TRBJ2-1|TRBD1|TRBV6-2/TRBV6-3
CASSPRGRTREQFF
TGTGCCAGCAGTCCCAGGGGGCGAACCCGGGAGCAGTTCTTC
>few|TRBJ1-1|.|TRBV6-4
CASSDSNNRAFF
TGTGCCAGCAGTGACAGTAATAATCGGGCTTTCTTT
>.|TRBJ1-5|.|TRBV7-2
CASSGGGNQPQHF
TGTGCCAGCAGCGGGGGGGGCAATCAGCCCCAGCATTTT
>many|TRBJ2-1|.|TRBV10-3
CAISEVDGASSYNEQFF
TGTGCCATCAGTGAGGTGGACGGGGCGAGCTCCTACAATGAGCAGTTCTTC
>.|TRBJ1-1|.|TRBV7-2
CASSLEGPANTEAFF
TGTGCCAGCAGCTTAGAGGGCCCGGCGAACACTGAAGCTTTCTTT
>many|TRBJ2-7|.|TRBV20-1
CSARDASRAPSYEQYF
TGCAGTGCTAGAGATGCCTCGAGGGCTCCCTCCTACGAGCAGTACTTC
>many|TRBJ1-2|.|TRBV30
CACTKLNGYTF
TGTGCCTGCACCAAATTGAATGGCTACACCTTC
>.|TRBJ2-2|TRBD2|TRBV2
CASSTTSGRIVGELFF
TGTGCCAGCAGTACGACTAGCGGGAGGATCGTCGGGGAGCTGTTTTTT
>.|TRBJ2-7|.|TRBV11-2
CASSLGQGGYEQYF
TGTGCCAGCAGCTTAGGGCAGGGCGGCTACGAGCAGTACTTC
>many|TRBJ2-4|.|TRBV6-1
CASSEALVGKSIQYF
TGTGCCAGCAGTGAAGCGCTCGTCGGAAAGAGCATTCAGTACTTC
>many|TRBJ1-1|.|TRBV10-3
CAISDTGSEAFF
TGTGCCATCAGTGATACAGGGTCTGAAGCTTTCTTT
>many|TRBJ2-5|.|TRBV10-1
CASSEASPGAQYF
TGCGCCAGCAGTGAGGCCTCCCCCGGGGCCCAGTACTTC
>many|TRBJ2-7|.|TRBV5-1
CASMEAGVGEQYF
TGCGCCAGCATGGAGGCTGGGGTGGGCGAGCAGTACTTC
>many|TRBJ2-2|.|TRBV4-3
CASSPRGSGWAGELFF
TGCGCCAGCAGCCCCAGAGGTAGCGGATGGGCCGGGGAGCTGTTTTTT
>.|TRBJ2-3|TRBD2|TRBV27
CASSPRTSLTDTQYF
TGTGCCAGCAGTCCCCGGACTAGCCTCACAGATACGCAGTATTTT
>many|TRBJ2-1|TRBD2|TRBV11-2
CASSLAEAGGYNEQFF
TGTGCCAGCAGCTTAGCTGAAGCGGGAGGATACAATGAGCAGTTCTTC
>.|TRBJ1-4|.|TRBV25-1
CASSPRGNRAGEKLFF
TGTGCCAGCAGTCCCCGGGGAAACAGGGCTGGCGAAAAACTGTTTTTT
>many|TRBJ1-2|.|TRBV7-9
CASSLAKGNGYGYTF
TGTGCCAGCAGCTTAGCGAAGGGAAATGGCTATGGCTACACCTTC
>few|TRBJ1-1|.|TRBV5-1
CASSLEANTEAFF
TGCGCCAGCAGCTTGGAGGCGAACACTGAAGCTTTCTTT
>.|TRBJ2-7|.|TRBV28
CASSTRDPYEQYF
TGTGCCAGCAGTACCAGGGATCCCTACGAGCAGTACTTC
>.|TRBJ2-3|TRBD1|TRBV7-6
CASSLMYHGDGTGGADTQYF
TGTGCCAGCAGCTTAATGTATCATGGGGATGGGACAGGGGGTGCAGATACGCAGTATTTT
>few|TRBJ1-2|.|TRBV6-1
CASSVTYGYTF
TGTGCCAGCAGTGTAACCTATGGCTACACCTTC
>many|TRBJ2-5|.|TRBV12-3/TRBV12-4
CASSWGYQETQYF
TGTGCCAGCAGTTGGGGGTACCAAGAGACCCAGTACTTC
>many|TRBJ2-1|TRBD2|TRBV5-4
CASRPSSGGIYNEQFF
TGTGCCAGCAGACCTTCTAGCGGGGGGATTTACAATGAGCAGTTCTTC
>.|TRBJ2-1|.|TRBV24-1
CATSEVGRGFNEQFF
TGTGCCACCAGTGAAGTCGGTCGGGGATTCAATGAGCAGTTCTTC
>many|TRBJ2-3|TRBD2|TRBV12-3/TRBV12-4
CASSPGLGTDTQYF
TGTGCCAGCAGTCCAGGACTAGGCACAGATACGCAGTATTTT
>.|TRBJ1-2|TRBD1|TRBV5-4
CASRTGGLSNYGYTF
TGTGCCAGCAGAACAGGGGGCCTCTCTAACTATGGCTACACCTTC